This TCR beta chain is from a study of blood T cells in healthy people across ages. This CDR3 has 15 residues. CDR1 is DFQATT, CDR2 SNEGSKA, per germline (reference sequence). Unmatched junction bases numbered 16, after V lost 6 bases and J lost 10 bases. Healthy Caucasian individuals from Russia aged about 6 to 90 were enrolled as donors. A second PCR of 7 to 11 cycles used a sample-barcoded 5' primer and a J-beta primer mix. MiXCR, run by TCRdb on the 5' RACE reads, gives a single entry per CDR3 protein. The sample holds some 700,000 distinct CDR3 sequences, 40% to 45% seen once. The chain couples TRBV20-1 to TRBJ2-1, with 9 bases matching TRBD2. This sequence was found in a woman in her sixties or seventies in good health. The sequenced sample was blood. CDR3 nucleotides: TGCAGTGCGCCTACGCCGGGACTAGCCATCCTGGAGCAGTTCTTC. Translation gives CSAPTPGLAILEQFF.